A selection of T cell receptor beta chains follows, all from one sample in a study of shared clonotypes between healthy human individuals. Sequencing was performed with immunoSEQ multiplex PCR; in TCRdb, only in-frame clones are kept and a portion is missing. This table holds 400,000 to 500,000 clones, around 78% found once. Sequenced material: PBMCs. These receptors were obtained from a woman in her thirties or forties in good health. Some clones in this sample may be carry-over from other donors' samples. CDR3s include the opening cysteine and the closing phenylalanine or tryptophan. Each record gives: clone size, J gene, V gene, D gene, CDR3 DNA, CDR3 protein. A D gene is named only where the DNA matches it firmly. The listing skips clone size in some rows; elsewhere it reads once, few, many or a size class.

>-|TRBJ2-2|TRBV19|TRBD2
TGTGCCAGTTCGGCGCTAGCGGGATTCGGGGAGCTGTTTTTT
CASSALAGFGELFF
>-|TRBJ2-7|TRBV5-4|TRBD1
TGTGCCAGCAGCCACACGGGACAGGGGGCTTACGAGCAGTACTTC
CASSHTGQGAYEQYF
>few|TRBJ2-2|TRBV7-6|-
TGTGCCAGCAGCTGGTCGGAGGACACCGGGGAGCTGTTTTTT
CASSWSEDTGELFF
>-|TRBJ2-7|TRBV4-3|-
TGCGCCAGCAGCCAAGGTTTAACAGCCTACGAGCAGTACTTC
CASSQGLTAYEQYF
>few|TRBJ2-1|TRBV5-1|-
TGCGCCAGCAGCCCCACTAACGGGAATGAGCAGTTCTTC
CASSPTNGNEQFF
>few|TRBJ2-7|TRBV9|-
TGTGCCAGCAGCGTAGGGGAAGGGCTGGTATACGAGCAGTACTTC
CASSVGEGLVYEQYF
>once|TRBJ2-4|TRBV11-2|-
TGTGCCAGCAGCTTTAGTGGGCGCGAAACAATAGCCAAAAACATTCAGTACTTC
CASSFSGRETIAKNIQYF
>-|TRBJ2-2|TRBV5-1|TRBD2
TGCGCCAGCAGTTCCGGTAGCGGGGTGGACACCGGGGAGCTGTTTTTT
CASSSGSGVDTGELFF
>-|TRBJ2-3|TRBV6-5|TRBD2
TGTGCCAGCAGTTACTCACTAGCGGGAGTAGATACGCAGTATTTT
CASSYSLAGVDTQYF
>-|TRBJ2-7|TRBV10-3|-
TGTGCCATCAGTGAGCAAGCAGGCGAGCAGTACTTC
CAISEQAGEQYF
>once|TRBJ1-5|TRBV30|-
TGTGCCTGGAGTGTAGGCCAGTTTAATCAGCCCCAGCATTTT
CAWSVGQFNQPQHF
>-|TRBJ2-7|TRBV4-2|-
TGTGCCAGCAGCCAAGGCGGCCCAGCGCACGAGCAGTACTTC
CASSQGGPAHEQYF
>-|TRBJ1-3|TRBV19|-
TGTGCCAGTAGTGCCGTTATCTCTGGAAACACCATATATTTT
CASSAVISGNTIYF
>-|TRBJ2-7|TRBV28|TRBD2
TGTGCCAGCGGAGGACTAGCGGGAGTGCCCGAGCAGTACTTC
CASGGLAGVPEQYF
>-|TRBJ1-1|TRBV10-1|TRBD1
TGCGCCAACACAGGGGGCTGGCCTAGGGTGAACACTGAAGCTTTCTTT
CANTGGWPRVNTEAFF
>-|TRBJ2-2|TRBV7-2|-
TGTGCCAGCAGCTTAGATCTTGCGGACGCGAACACCGGGGAGCTGTTTTTT
CASSLDLADANTGELFF
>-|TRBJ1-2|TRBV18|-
TGTGCCAGCTCACCAAAATCCGACAGGAGAAATGGCTACACCTTC
CASSPKSDRRNGYTF
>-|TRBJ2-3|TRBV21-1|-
TGTGCCAGCAGCATCCGGGGGTCAGAACAAACAGATACGCAGTATTTT
CASSIRGSEQTDTQYF
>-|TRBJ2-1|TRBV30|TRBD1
TGTGCCTGCCGCCCTGGGACAGGGGCTGGTGAGCAGTTCTTC
CACRPGTGAGEQFF
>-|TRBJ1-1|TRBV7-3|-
TGTGCCAGCAGCTCACATTTGAACACTGAAGCTTTCTTT
CASSSHLNTEAFF
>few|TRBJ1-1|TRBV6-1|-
TGTGCCAGCAGTGAAGGTCCTTTCAACACTGAAGCTTTCTTT
CASSEGPFNTEAFF
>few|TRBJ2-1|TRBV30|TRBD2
TGTGCCTGGAGTCCTAGCGGGCAACCCTACAATGAGCAGTTCTTC
CAWSPSGQPYNEQFF
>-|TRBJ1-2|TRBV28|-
TGTGCCAGCAGTTTATATGGGGCAAACTATGGCTACACCTTC
CASSLYGANYGYTF
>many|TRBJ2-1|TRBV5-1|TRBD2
TGCGCCAGCAGCTTGGCCCCGGGACTAGTTAAAAATGAGCAGTTCTTC
CASSLAPGLVKNEQFF
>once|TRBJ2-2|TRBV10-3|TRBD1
TGTGCCATCAGTGACACGCTAGTCCGGGACAGGAGTGTGGCGAACACCGGGGAGCTGTTTTTT
CAISDTLVRDRSVANTGELFF
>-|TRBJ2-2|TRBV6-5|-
TGTGCCAGCACCCCGGGGGACACTCACACCGGGGAGCTGTTTTTT
CASTPGDTHTGELFF
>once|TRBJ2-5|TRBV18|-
TGTGCCAGCTCTCCCGGACCAGGGGATCAAGAGACCCAGTACTTC
CASSPGPGDQETQYF
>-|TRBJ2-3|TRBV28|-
TGTGCCATCAGGGGATTAGCGACGAGCACAGATACGCAGTATTTT
CAIRGLATSTDTQYF
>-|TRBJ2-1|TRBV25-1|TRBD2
TGTGCCAGCAGCGGATCGTCCGGGACTAGCGCGAACAATGAGCAGTTCTTC
CASSGSSGTSANNEQFF
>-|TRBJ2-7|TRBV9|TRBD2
TGTGCCAGCAGCGCAGGTCCGACGGGAGGATACGAGCAGTACTTC
CASSAGPTGGYEQYF
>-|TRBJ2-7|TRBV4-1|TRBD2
TGCGCCAGCAGCCCGGGACTAGCGGGAGGGCCTGGGTACGAGCAGTACTTC
CASSPGLAGGPGYEQYF
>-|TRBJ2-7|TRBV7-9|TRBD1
TGTGCCAGCAGCTTCGGGACAGGGTACTCCGAGCAGTACTTC
CASSFGTGYSEQYF
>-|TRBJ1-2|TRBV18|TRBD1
TGTGCCAGCTCACCGGCGCTGGACAGGGTTGACTATGGCTACACCTTC
CASSPALDRVDYGYTF
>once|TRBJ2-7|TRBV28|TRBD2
TGTGCTAGCAGTCCGGTCGGGAGGGCCGGCTCCTACGAGCAGTACTTC
CASSPVGRAGSYEQYF
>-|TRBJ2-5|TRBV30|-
TGTGCCTGCCCAGGGACACCGGGGGAGACCCAGTACTTC
CACPGTPGETQYF
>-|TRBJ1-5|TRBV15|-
TGTGCCACCAGCAGAGACCTAGGGGGGGGCAATCAGCCCCAGCATTTT
CATSRDLGGGNQPQHF
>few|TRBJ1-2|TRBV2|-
TGTGCCAGCACGAGGACGCCGATATATGGCTACACCTTC
CASTRTPIYGYTF
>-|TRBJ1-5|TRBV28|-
TGTGCCAGCAGTTTCGCCTGGAATCAGCCCCAGCATTTT
CASSFAWNQPQHF
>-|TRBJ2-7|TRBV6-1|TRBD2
TGTGCCAGCAGTGCCGGGACTAGCGGGATGTACGAGCAGTACTTC
CASSAGTSGMYEQYF
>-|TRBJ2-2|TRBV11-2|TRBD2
TGTGCCAGCAGCTATACTAGCGGGAGTGTTACCGGGGAGCTGTTTTTT
CASSYTSGSVTGELFF
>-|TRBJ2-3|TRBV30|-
TGTGCCTGGAGTCCAAGCGGCACAGATACGCAGTATTTT
CAWSPSGTDTQYF
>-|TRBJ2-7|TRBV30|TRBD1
TGTGCCTGGAGGACAGGGCACGTCGAGCAGTACTTC
CAWRTGHVEQYF
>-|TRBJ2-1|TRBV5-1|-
TGCGCCAGCAGCTTGGAAGGACTGGTGTACAATGAGCAGTTCTTC
CASSLEGLVYNEQFF
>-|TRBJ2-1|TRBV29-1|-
TGCAGCGCCCGGGCTTATAATGAGCAGTTCTTC
CSARAYNEQFF
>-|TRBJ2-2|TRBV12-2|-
TGTGCAAGTCGCCGCGAGCGGGACAGAAACACCGGGGAGCTGTTTTTT
CASRRERDRNTGELFF